The T cell receptor beta chain described here comes from a study of T cell repertoires in cytomegalovirus infection. In the study overall: Evidence of both CMV infection and a matching HLA type came from public TCR beta signatures.

Germline trimming cut 4 bases from V and 4 bases from J; bases unmatched to any gene: 17. The CDR3 has 18 amino acids. The germline V gene encodes CDR1 SGHRS and CDR2 YFSETQ. One entry per CDR3 protein, called by TCRdb with MiXCR from the reads. The data hold roughly 100,000 distinct CDR3 sequences, with 16% observed a single time. Study conclusions and caveats: Summed frequency of public TCR beta families distinguished CMV carriers with the relevant HLA.

Worth noting for this clonotype: Its antigen is not known.

The sample consisted of PBMCs. The rearrangement links TRBV5-1 to TRBJ2-1; 7 nucleotides align to TRBD1. This receptor was obtained from a human donor in good health (CMV status not recorded). Some clones in this sample may be carry-over from other donors' samples. The CDR3, as DNA: TGCGCCAGCAGCAGGGTTCGGACAGGCGAGGGGATATACAATGAGCAGTTCTTC. Translating gives CASSRVRTGEGIYNEQFF.